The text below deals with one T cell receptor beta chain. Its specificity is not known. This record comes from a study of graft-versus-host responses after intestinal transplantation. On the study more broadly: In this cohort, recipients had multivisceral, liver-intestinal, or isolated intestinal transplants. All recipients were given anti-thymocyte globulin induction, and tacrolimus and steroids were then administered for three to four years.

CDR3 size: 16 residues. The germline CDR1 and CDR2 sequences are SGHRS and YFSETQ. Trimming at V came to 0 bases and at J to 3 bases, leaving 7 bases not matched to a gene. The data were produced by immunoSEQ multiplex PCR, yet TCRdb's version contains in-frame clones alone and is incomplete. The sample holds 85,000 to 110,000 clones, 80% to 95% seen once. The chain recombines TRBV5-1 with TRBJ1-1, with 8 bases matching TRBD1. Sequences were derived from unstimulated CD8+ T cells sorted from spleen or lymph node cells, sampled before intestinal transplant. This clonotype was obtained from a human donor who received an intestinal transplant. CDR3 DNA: TGCGCCAGCAGCTTGGTATTCAGGGGGCAGGACACTGAAGCTTTCTTT. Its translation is CASSLVFRGQDTEAFF.